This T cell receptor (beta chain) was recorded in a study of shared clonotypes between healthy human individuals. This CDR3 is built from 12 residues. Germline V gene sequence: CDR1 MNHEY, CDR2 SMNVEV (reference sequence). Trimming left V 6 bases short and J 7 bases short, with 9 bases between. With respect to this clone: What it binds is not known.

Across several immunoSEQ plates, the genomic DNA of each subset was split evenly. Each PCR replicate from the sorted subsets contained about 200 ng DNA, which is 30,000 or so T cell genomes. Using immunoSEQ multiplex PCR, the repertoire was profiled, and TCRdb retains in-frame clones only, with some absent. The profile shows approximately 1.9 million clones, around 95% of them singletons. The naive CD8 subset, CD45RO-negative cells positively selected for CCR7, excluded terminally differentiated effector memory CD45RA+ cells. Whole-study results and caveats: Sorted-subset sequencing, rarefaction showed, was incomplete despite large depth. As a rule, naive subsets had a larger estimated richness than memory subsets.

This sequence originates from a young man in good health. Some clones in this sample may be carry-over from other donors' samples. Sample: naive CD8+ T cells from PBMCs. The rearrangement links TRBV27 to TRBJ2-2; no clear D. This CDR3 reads CASSQVFGELFF. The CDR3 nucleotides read TGTGCCAGCAGCCAAGTCTTCGGGGAGCTGTTTTTT.